These T cell receptor beta chains were read from a single sample in a study. TCRdb re-called the 5' RACE reads through MiXCR, storing one row per CDR3 protein. The table shows more than 9,000 distinct CDR3 sequences, with roughly a sixth occurring only once. The sequencing input was Tregs sorted from a lymph node. The origin of the receptors is a female donor with breast cancer. Each CDR3 is given with its conserved first and last residue. A D gene is named only where the DNA matches it firmly. Not every row has a clone size; where given, it reads once, few, many or a size class.

TGCAGTGCTAGAGGGACCAAGGTAAATGAGCAGTTCTTC CSARGTKVNEQFF medium-sized TRBV20-1 . TRBJ2-1
TGTGCCGGTAGTCCCCGAGCTAGCAATCAGCCCCAGCATTTT CAGSPRASNQPQHF . TRBV19 . TRBJ1-5
TGTGCCAGCAGTTTAGGCCGGGGGGGGACCTACGAGCAGTACTTC CASSLGRGGTYEQYF medium-sized TRBV28 TRBD2 TRBJ2-7
TGTGCCAGCAGCCAGAGGGGGCAGGCATGGCAGTTCTTC CASSQRGQAWQFF medium-sized TRBV7-9 TRBD1 TRBJ2-1
TGTGCCAGCAGCTTAGGACAGTACACTGAAGCTTTCTTT CASSLGQYTEAFF . TRBV7-2 . TRBJ1-1
TGTGCCAGCAGTTCGTCCGGGACCCTTCCACCCGGAGCTTTCTTT CASSSSGTLPPGAFF many TRBV12-3/TRBV12-4 . TRBJ1-1
TGTGCCAGCAGGTTCGGGGACTACCACGCCGGCAATGAGCAGTTCTTC CASRFGDYHAGNEQFF . TRBV6-1 TRBD2 TRBJ2-1
TGTGCCAGCAGTTTGCCCAGCCCACAGCAGTTCTTC CASSLPSPQQFF medium-sized TRBV12-3/TRBV12-4 . TRBJ2-1
TGCGCCAGCAGCCAAGCCTTAACAGGGAACGGGGCCAACGTCCTGACTTTC CASSQALTGNGANVLTF medium-sized TRBV4-1 . TRBJ2-6
TGTGCCAGCAGTTTAGACGCAACGGGAAACACCATATATTTT CASSLDATGNTIYF medium-sized TRBV28 . TRBJ1-3
TGTGCCAGCGGCGTACCCGGACAGGGATTAACCGGGGCCAACGTCCTGACTTTC CASGVPGQGLTGANVLTF few TRBV5-6 TRBD1 TRBJ2-6
TGTGCCAGCAGTTTAGGAGCTAACTATGGCTACACCTTC CASSLGANYGYTF medium-sized TRBV12-3/TRBV12-4 . TRBJ1-2
TGTGCCAGCCGTAAAGGGGAGGCCTACGAGCAGTACTTC CASRKGEAYEQYF . TRBV7-9 . TRBJ2-7
TGCGCCAGCAGCCTTTTACTGACAGGAGCCACAGATACGCAGTATTTT CASSLLLTGATDTQYF medium-sized TRBV5-1 . TRBJ2-3
TGTGCCACCGCGGAACAGGGGATCGAGGCAGATACGCAGTATTTT CATAEQGIEADTQYF medium-sized TRBV7-2 TRBD1 TRBJ2-3
TGTGCCAGCTCACCGGGGACAGGGTCCTATGGCTACACCTTC CASSPGTGSYGYTF many TRBV18 TRBD1 TRBJ1-2
TGCGCCAGCAGCCGGAAGCTCCGAGGGTCCTACAATGAGCAGTTCTTC CASSRKLRGSYNEQFF . TRBV5-1 . TRBJ2-1
TGTGCCAGCAGTGGGGTTGAAGCTTTCTTT CASSGVEAFF medium-sized TRBV12-3/TRBV12-4 . TRBJ1-1
TGCGCCAGCAGCCGCGGCGGGGTAGCGGGGGGGCAACACAATGAGCAGTTCTTC CASSRGGVAGGQHNEQFF . TRBV4-1 TRBD2 TRBJ2-1
TGTGCCAGCAGCCAAGATAAAGGCACTGAAGCTTTCTTT CASSQDKGTEAFF medium-sized TRBV4-2 . TRBJ1-1
TGTGCCAGCAGCCAAGGGGTAGCGGGAGATCTCGGGGAGCTGTTTTTT CASSQGVAGDLGELFF many TRBV4-2 TRBD2 TRBJ2-2
TGTGCCAGCAGTTTAAGGAGCCAGGGGATTTTAGGTTACGAGCAGTACTTC CASSLRSQGILGYEQYF . TRBV28 . TRBJ2-7
TGTGCCAGCAGCGCCGGACTAGCGGATTACACCGGGGAGCTGTTTTTT CASSAGLADYTGELFF . TRBV5-6 TRBD2 TRBJ2-2
TGTGCCAACAGCCTCCAGGGGGACACCGGGGAGCTGTTTTTT CANSLQGDTGELFF . TRBV7-6 TRBD1 TRBJ2-2
TGCGCCAGCAGCTTGCAGGGGGGGGCCTACGAGCAGTACTTC CASSLQGGAYEQYF many TRBV5-1 . TRBJ2-7
TGCGCCAGCAGCTGGACAGCCAAATACACCGGGGAGCTGTTTTTT CASSWTAKYTGELFF . TRBV5-1 . TRBJ2-2
TGTGCCAGCAGGCCAGACAGGGGGTTCGCTAACTATGGCTACACCTTC CASRPDRGFANYGYTF medium-sized TRBV28 TRBD1 TRBJ1-2
TGCGCCAGCACCCTGCTAGAGACCCAGTACTTC CASTLLETQYF medium-sized TRBV5-1 . TRBJ2-5
TGTGCCTGGTCACGGGGCCGAGGGGAAAAACTGTTTTTT CAWSRGRGEKLFF . TRBV30 . TRBJ1-4
TGTGCCAGCAGTTCACCGGGACCCAAAAAGGCCAGCAATCAGCCCCAGCATTTT CASSSPGPKKASNQPQHF few TRBV28 . TRBJ1-5
TGTGCCAGCAGTTTGTGGCGAACGGAGACCCAGTACTTC CASSLWRTETQYF medium-sized TRBV11-2 . TRBJ2-5
TGTGCCAGCAGCCTCCGGGGCGAGAACAACAATGAGCAGTTCTTC CASSLRGENNNEQFF medium-sized TRBV27 . TRBJ2-1
TGTGCCAGCAGCTTGGCCGACAGAGCGCTCCGGGACACTGAAGCTTTCTTT CASSLADRALRDTEAFF medium-sized TRBV5-5 . TRBJ1-1
TGCAGTGCTCCTATATGGGGGAACACTGAAGCTTTCTTT CSAPIWGNTEAFF medium-sized TRBV20-1 . TRBJ1-1
TGTGCCAGCAGTGATTCCCCGGTGGTGTCGAACACTGAAGCTTTCTTT CASSDSPVVSNTEAFF . TRBV25-1 . TRBJ1-1
TGTGCCAGTAGTATGGGGGGTAGTGGTCCCTTCCGAAACACCATATATTTT CASSMGGSGPFRNTIYF . TRBV19 . TRBJ1-3
TGTGCCAGCAGCCAAGATAGAATAGGGGGCAAATCTGGAAACACCATATATTTT CASSQDRIGGKSGNTIYF many TRBV4-2 TRBD1 TRBJ1-3
TGTGCCAGCAGCCCTGCATATGGTGGGGTTGATCGCGATGAGCAGTTCTTC CASSPAYGGVDRDEQFF medium-sized TRBV7-3 . TRBJ2-1
TGCGCCAGCAGCACCATCCCGGGACTAGCGGGAGTTGGAAGCTCCTACAATGAGCAGTTCTTC CASSTIPGLAGVGSSYNEQFF few TRBV5-1 TRBD2 TRBJ2-1
TGCAGTGCTAGGTTCGAAAGCCAAGAGACCCAGTACTTC CSARFESQETQYF medium-sized TRBV20-1 . TRBJ2-5